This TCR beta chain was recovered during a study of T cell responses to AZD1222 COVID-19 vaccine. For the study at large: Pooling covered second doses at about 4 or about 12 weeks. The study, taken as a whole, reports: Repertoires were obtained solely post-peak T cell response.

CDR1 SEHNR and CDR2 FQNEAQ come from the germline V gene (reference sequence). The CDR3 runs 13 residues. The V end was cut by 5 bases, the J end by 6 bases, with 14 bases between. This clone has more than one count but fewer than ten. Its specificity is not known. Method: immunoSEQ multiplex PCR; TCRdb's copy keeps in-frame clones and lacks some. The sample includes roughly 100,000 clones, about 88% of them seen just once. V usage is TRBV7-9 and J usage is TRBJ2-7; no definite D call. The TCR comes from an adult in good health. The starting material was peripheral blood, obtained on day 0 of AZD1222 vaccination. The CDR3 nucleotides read TGTGCCAGCAGCCCTCCCTTCGCCTTCGAGCAGTACTTC. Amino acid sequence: CASSPPFAFEQYF. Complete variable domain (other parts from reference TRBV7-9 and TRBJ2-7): DTGVSQNPRHKITKRGQNVTFRCDPISEHNRLYWYRQTLGQGPEFLTYFQNEAQLEKSRLLSDRFSAERPKGSFSTLEIQRTEQGDSAMYLCASSPPFAFEQYFGPGTRLTVT.